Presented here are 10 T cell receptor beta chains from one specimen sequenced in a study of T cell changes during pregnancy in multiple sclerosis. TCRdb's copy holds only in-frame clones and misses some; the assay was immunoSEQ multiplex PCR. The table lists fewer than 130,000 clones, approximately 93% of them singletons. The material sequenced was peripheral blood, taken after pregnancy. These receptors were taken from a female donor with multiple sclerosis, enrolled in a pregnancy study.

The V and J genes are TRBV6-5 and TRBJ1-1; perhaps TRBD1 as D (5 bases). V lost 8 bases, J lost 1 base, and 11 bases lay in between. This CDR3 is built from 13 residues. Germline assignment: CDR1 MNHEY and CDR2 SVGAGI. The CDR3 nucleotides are TGTGCCAGCGTGCAGGGTGGGAACACTGAAGCTTTCTTT. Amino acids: CASVQGGNTEAFF.

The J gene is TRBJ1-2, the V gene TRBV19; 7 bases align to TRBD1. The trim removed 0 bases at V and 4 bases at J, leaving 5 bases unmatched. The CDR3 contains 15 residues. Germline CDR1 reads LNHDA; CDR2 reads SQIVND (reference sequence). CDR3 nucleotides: TGTGCCAGTAGTATAGACGACAGGGCGCTCTATGGCTACACCTTC. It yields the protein CASSIDDRALYGYTF. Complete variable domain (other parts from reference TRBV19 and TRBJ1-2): DGGITQSPKYLFRKEGQNVTLSCEQNLNHDAMYWYRQDPGQGLRLIYYSQIVNDFQKGDIAEGYSVSREKKESFPLTVTSAQKNPTAFYLCASSIDDRALYGYTFGSGTRLTVV.

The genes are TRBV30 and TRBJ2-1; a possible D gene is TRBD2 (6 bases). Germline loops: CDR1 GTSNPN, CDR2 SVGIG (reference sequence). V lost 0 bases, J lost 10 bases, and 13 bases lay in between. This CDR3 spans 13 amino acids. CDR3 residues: CAWSVLRGHEQFF. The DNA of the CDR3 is TGTGCCTGGAGTGTATTGCGGGGTCACGAGCAGTTCTTC.

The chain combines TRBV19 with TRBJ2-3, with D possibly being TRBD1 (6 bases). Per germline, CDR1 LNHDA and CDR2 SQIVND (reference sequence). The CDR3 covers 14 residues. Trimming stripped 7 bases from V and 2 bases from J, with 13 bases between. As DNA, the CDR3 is TGTGCCAGTACCCCAGGGGTGGCCACAGATACGCAGTATTTT. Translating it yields CASTPGVATDTQYF.

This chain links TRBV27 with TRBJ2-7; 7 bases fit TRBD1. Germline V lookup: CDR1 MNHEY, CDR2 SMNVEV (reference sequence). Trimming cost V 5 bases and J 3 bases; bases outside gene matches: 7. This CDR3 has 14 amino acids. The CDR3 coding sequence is TGTGCCAGCAGTACTCGACAGGGTATCTACGAGCAGTACTTC. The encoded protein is CASSTRQGIYEQYF.

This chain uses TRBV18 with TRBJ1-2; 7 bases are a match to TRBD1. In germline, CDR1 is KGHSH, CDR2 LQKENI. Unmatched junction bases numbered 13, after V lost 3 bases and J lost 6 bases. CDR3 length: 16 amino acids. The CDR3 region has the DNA TGTGCCAGCTCACCGAGATTAGGACAGGCCGGGGATGGCTACACCTTC. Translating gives CASSPRLGQAGDGYTF. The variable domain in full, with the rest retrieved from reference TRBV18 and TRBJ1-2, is NAGVMQNPRHLVRRRGQEARLRCSPMKGHSHVYWYRQLPEEGLKFMVYLQKENIIDESGMPKERFSAEFPKEGPSILRIQQVVRGDSAAYFCASSPRLGQAGDGYTFGSGTRLTVV.

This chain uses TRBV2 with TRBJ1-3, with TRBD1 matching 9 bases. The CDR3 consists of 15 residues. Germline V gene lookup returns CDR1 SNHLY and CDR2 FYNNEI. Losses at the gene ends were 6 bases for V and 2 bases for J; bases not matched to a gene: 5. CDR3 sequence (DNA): TGTGCCAGCAGCCACAGGGGGCTCGCTGGAAACACCATATATTTT. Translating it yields CASSHRGLAGNTIYF.

CDR3 sequence: CATTQGFEQYF. The CDR3 nucleotides read TGTGCCACCACCCAGGGTTTCGAGCAGTACTTC. The chain joins TRBV6-5 to TRBJ2-7; TRBD1 might be the D (5 bases). The germline gives CDR1 MNHEY, CDR2 SVGAGI. The V and J ends lost 10 bases and 6 bases respectively, with 13 bases between them. The CDR3 contains 11 residues.

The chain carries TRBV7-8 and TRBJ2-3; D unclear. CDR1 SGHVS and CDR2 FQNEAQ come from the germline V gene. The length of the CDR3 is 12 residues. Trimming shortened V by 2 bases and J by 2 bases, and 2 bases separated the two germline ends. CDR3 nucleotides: TGTGCCAGCAGCTTACTCACAGATACGCAGTATTTT. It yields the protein CASSLLTDTQYF.

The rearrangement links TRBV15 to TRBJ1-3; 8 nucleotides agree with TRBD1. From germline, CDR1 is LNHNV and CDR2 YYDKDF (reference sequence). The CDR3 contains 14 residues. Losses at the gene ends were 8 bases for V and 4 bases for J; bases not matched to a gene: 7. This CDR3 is CATGDGQGGNTIYF. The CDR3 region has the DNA TGTGCCACCGGAGATGGACAGGGAGGAAACACCATATATTTT.